The sequence of this T cell receptor beta chain was determined in a study of blood T cell repertoires in COVID-19. Whole-study context: Sites in the United States, Italy and Spain provided acute and convalescent COVID-19 samples. T cells, B-cell-depleted T cells, or PBMCs provided the cDNA or gDNA that served as material.

The CDR3 totals 15 residues. Per germline, CDR1 MNHEY and CDR2 SMNVEV (reference sequence). V lost 8 bases and J 0 bases, leaving 11 bases between the germline ends. As originally analysed: Researchers report that nucleated cell counts were estimated from reference gene primer amplification. The method was immunoSEQ multiplex PCR; TCRdb's version includes in-frame clones alone and lacks a portion of them. Clone size and V and J calls were adopted from that table, with D and trimming inferred from the DNA. The sample includes around 40,000 clones, roughly 94% seen only once; the top ten take approximately 4.1%.

The origin of this receptor is a human donor with active COVID-19. The donor label of this sample is uncertain. Sequenced material: peripheral blood. V usage is TRBV27 and J usage is TRBJ2-6; a possible D gene is TRBD1 (5 bases). CDR3 region: CASAERGSGANVLTF. In DNA form, the CDR3 reads TGTGCCAGCGCGGAAAGGGGCTCTGGGGCCAACGTCCTGACTTTC.